This T cell receptor (beta chain) was identified in a study of Ad26.COV2.S vaccination and SARS-CoV-2 variants. Study observations and caveats: Measures of TCR breadth and depth may have fallen short of total T cell responses.

Sequencing was performed with immunoSEQ multiplex PCR; in TCRdb, only in-frame clones are kept and a portion is missing. Counted here are around 320,000 clones, around four fifths occurring once; the ten biggest clones make up around 2.2%. Sample treatment: about 20 received Ad26.COV2.S at low or high dose, single or two shots; 5 received placebo; per-sample allocation not given. Following the first vaccine or placebo injection, samples were taken on day 63. This clone came up once. Its antigen is as yet unknown. The CDR3 length is 15 residues. V lost 1 base, J lost 3 bases, and 12 bases lay in between. Germline loops: CDR1 ENHRY, CDR2 SYGVKD.

This TCR was sampled from a person aged 18-60 years who received the Ad26.COV2.S COVID-19 vaccine or a placebo. This chain uses TRBV10-3 with TRBJ1-1; D ambiguous. The specimen comprised peripheral blood, sampled in a trial of Ad26.COV2.S vaccine versus placebo. The CDR3 nucleotides read TGTGCCATCAGTGAGTTGGGTGCCGCTGACACTGAAGCTTTCTTT. Amino acid sequence: CAISELGAADTEAFF.